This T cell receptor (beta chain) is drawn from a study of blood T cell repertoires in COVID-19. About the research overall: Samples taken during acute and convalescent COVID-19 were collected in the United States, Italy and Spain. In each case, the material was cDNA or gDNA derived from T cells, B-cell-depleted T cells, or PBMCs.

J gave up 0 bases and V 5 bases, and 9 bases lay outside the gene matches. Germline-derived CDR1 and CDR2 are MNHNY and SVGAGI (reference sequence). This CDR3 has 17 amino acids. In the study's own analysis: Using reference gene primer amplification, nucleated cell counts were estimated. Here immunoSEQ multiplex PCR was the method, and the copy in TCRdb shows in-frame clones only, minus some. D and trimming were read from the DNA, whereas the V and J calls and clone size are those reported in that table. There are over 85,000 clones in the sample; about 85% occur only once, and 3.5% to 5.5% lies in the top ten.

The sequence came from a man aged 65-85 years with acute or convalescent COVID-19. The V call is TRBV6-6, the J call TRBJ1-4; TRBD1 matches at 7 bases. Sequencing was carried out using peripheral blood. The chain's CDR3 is CASSRFGTASTNEKLFF. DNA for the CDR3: TGTGCCAGCAGTCGGTTCGGGACAGCTTCAACTAATGAAAAACTGTTTTTT.